This T cell receptor (beta chain) was sequenced during a study of blood T cell repertoires in COVID-19. Data came from immunoSEQ multiplex PCR; TCRdb stores just in-frame clones and leaves some out. The repertoire includes about 50,000 clones, 85% to 90% of them detected once, and roughly a quarter sits in the top ten. Germline lookup yields CDR1 SGHRS and CDR2 YFSETQ. Trimming left V 6 bases short and J 5 bases short, with 15 bases between. CDR3 length: 13 amino acids. Sequenced sample: peripheral blood. The V gene is TRBV5-1, the J gene TRBJ2-7; the D is unclear. This TCR was sampled from a human donor in a cohort sampled during active COVID-19. This chain's CDR3 is CASTRLRIHEQYV. The CDR3 DNA follows: TGCGCCAGCACCCGACTCCGGATCCACGAGCAGTACGTC.